The TCR beta chain described here comes from a study of T cell changes during pregnancy in multiple sclerosis. Sequenced by immunoSEQ multiplex PCR; TCRdb stores in-frame clones only, minus some. The repertoire consists of tens of thousands of clones, with approximately 90% occurring once and the leading ten covering over 0.5%. Germline trimming cut 3 bases from V and 3 bases from J; bases unmatched to any gene: 10. Per the germline V gene, CDR1 is KGHSH and CDR2 is LQKENI. This CDR3 has 17 residues. The material was CD4+ T cells from peripheral blood mononuclear cells, obtained in the first trimester of pregnancy. The chain has TRBV18 and TRBJ2-1; 8 nucleotides agree with TRBD1. The clonotype originates from a female donor with multiple sclerosis, enrolled in a pregnancy study. As DNA, the CDR3 is TGTGCCAGCTCACCTCCCCAGGGGGCGACAGGCTACAATGAGCAGTTCTTC. It is translated as CASSPPQGATGYNEQFF.